Sequencing of this T cell receptor (beta chain) was carried out in a study of blood T cell repertoires in COVID-19. For the study at large: The cDNA or gDNA used as material had been derived from T cells, B-cell-depleted T cells, or PBMCs.

The CDR3 has 15 residues. CDR1 is LNHDA, CDR2 SQIVND, per germline (reference sequence). Trimming cost V 5 bases and J 4 bases, with 17 bases left between them. Assay used: immunoSEQ multiplex PCR; TCRdb lists only in-frame clones, some missing. The sample yields about 54,000 clones, approximately 86% seen once. V gene TRBV19 combines with J gene TRBJ1-1; a weak D match, TRBD1 (6 bases). This TCR was recovered from a man aged 35-49 years with COVID-19, enrolled during active disease. Source material: peripheral blood. The CDR3 sequence: CASSPRQGGGTEAFF. For the CDR3, the DNA is TGTGCCAGTAGTCCCCGGCAGGGAGGGGGCACTGAAGCTTTCTTT.